This entry is about one TCR beta chain. Method: immunoSEQ multiplex PCR; TCRdb's copy keeps in-frame clones and lacks some. Among about 59,000 clones listed, 97% were seen once. This specimen belongs to a study of technical replicates of blood from a handful of donors. The germline CDR1 and CDR2 sequences are MNHEY and SVGAGI. Germline trimming cut 7 bases from V and 4 bases from J; bases unmatched to any gene: 6. CDR3 length: 13 residues. The TCR comes from a human donor in good health. The chain recombines TRBV6-5 with TRBJ1-1, with 7 bases aligning to TRBD1. Sequenced material: T cells isolated from PBMCs. This chain's CDR3 is CASTPRTGTEAFF. CDR3 in DNA: TGTGCCAGCACCCCAAGGACAGGCACTGAAGCTTTCTTT.